These T cell receptor beta chains were read from a single sample in a study of Ad26.COV2.S vaccination and SARS-CoV-2 variants. Sequencing was performed with immunoSEQ multiplex PCR; in TCRdb, only in-frame clones are kept and a portion is missing. Of 440,000 or so clones listed, 70% to 90% were seen once; the top ten hold under 2%. Sequences were derived from peripheral blood, sampled in a trial of Ad26.COV2.S vaccine versus placebo. Receptors were obtained from a person between 18 and 65 years old who received the Ad26.COV2.S COVID-19 vaccine or a placebo. Each CDR3 is given with its conserved first and last residue. The order of the fields is V gene, D gene, clone size, J gene, CDR3 DNA, CDR3 protein. A D gene is named only where the DNA matches it firmly. Clone size is not always given. Where it is, it says once, few, many or a class for expanded clones.

>TRBV20-1|TRBD2|NA|TRBJ2-1
TGCAGTGCTAGTGTGGTGGGAGGGCTAGCGGGGGGTGACGGTTACAATGAGCAGTTCTTC
CSASVVGGLAGGDGYNEQFF
>TRBV5-1|NA|NA|TRBJ2-7
TGCGCCAGCAGCTTGGAGGGATCCGAGCAGTACTTC
CASSLEGSEQYF
>TRBV27|TRBD2|NA|TRBJ2-7
TGTGCCAGCGGACTAGCCGGGGGTGAGCAGTACTTC
CASGLAGGEQYF
>TRBV4-1|NA|NA|TRBJ1-5
TGCGCCAGCAGCCAAGATCGGGGGCCCTATAGCAATCAGCCCCAGCATTTT
CASSQDRGPYSNQPQHF
>TRBV5-5|NA|NA|TRBJ2-4
TGTGCCAGCAGCCCTGACCTAGGACAGGCCAAAAACATTCAGTACTTC
CASSPDLGQAKNIQYF
>TRBV6-5|TRBD2|NA|TRBJ2-5
TGTGCCAGCAGTTACTCCGGGACTAGTGGAGAGACCCAGTACTTC
CASSYSGTSGETQYF
>TRBV24-1|NA|NA|TRBJ2-5
TGTGCCACCAGTAAGGGAGCTCAAGAGACCCAGTACTTC
CATSKGAQETQYF
>TRBV2|NA|NA|TRBJ2-7
TGTGCCAGCAAGGATTGGGGGGTTTCCTACGAGCAGTACTTC
CASKDWGVSYEQYF
>TRBV5-4|NA|NA|TRBJ1-6
TGTGCCAGCAGCTCCTCATACGGGGCCACAGAAAGCTCCTATAATTCACCCCTCCACTTT
CASSSSYGATESSYNSPLHF
>TRBV24-1|TRBD2|NA|TRBJ2-1
TGTGCCACCAGTGAAGCTAGCGGGAGGAGGAATGAGCAGTTCTTC
CATSEASGRRNEQFF
>TRBV7-9|NA|NA|TRBJ1-4
TGTGCCAGCAGCTACGAAGGGACCCCCAATGAAAAACTGTTTTTT
CASSYEGTPNEKLFF
>TRBV27|NA|NA|TRBJ2-3
TGTGCCAGCAGTTCAGGGGTTCCGCAGTATTTT
CASSSGVPQYF
>TRBV27|TRBD1|NA|TRBJ1-4
TGTGCCAGCAGTTTATCCAGGGGGAGTGAAAAACTGTTTTTT
CASSLSRGSEKLFF
>TRBV19|NA|NA|TRBJ1-3
TGTGCCAGTAGTATCTTCTCCGGGAACTCTGGAAACACCATATATTTT
CASSIFSGNSGNTIYF
>TRBV2|TRBD1|once|TRBJ1-1
TGTGCCAGCAGAAAGACAGGGGGCACCACTGAAGCTTTCTTT
CASRKTGGTTEAFF
>TRBV2|TRBD2|NA|TRBJ2-3
TGTGCCAGCAGTCCCGACGGACTAGCGGGATTTACGCAGTATTTT
CASSPDGLAGFTQYF
>TRBV11-2|TRBD1|NA|TRBJ2-5
TGTGCCAGCAGCTTAGTTGGGACAGGCGGGGAGACCCAGTACTTC
CASSLVGTGGETQYF
>TRBV7-2|TRBD2|once|TRBJ2-7
TGTGCCAGCAGCCGTGGGGTGGGAGGGCCACCCGAGCAGTACTTC
CASSRGVGGPPEQYF
>TRBV4-2|TRBD2|NA|TRBJ2-5
TGTGCCAGCAGCCAAGTTACGGGAGGGCCGGGGGAGACCCAGTACTTC
CASSQVTGGPGETQYF
>TRBV27|NA|NA|TRBJ1-1
TGTGCCAGCAGTGAAAAATTCAGGGACGGCACTGAAGCTTTCTTT
CASSEKFRDGTEAFF
>TRBV7-2|NA|NA|TRBJ2-1
TGTGCCAGCAGCGGCTATAACACCTACAATGAGCAGTTCTTC
CASSGYNTYNEQFF
>TRBV7-3|TRBD2|NA|TRBJ2-3
TGTGCCAGCAGCCCTACTAGCGGGCATGCCACAGATACGCAGTATTTT
CASSPTSGHATDTQYF
>TRBV27|TRBD2|NA|TRBJ2-2
TGTGCCAGCAGGAAAGCGGGAGCCGGGGAGCTGTTTTTT
CASRKAGAGELFF
>TRBV5-5|TRBD2|NA|TRBJ2-7
TGTGCCAGCAGCTTGCTCGGACTAGCGGGGAACGAGCAGTACTTC
CASSLLGLAGNEQYF
>TRBV5-1|TRBD1|NA|TRBJ1-1
TGCGCCAGCAGCCAGGGACAGGGGGCGACTGAAGCTTTCTTT
CASSQGQGATEAFF
>TRBV7-7|TRBD2|NA|TRBJ2-2
TGTGCTAGCAGCTTTAATAGCGGGGGGACCGGGGAGCTGTTTTTT
CASSFNSGGTGELFF
>TRBV2|NA|NA|TRBJ2-6
TGTGCCAGCAGTGAGGGTCTCTCTGGGGCCAACGTCCTGACTTTC
CASSEGLSGANVLTF
>TRBV6-5|NA|few|TRBJ1-1
TGTGCCAGCAGTCACTCGTATCAGGGCGTTCATAGGGAAGCTTTCTTT
CASSHSYQGVHREAFF
>TRBV7-3|TRBD2|NA|TRBJ2-5
TGTGCCAGCAGCGCAGCGGGGGGCCCGGTTGAGACCCGGTACTTC
CASSAAGGPVETRYF
>TRBV12-3/TRBV12-4|TRBD1|NA|TRBJ1-5
TGTGCCAGCAGGGACAGGGGGGCCCAGCATTTT
CASRDRGAQHF
>TRBV7-9|TRBD2|NA|TRBJ2-3
TGTGCCAGCAGCTTAAAGGCTAGCGGTCTCCAAGATACGCAGTATTTT
CASSLKASGLQDTQYF
>TRBV4-2|NA|once|TRBJ1-6
TGTGCCAGCAGCCAAGAACAGGGAAATAATTCACCCCTCCACTTT
CASSQEQGNNSPLHF
>TRBV7-2|NA|NA|TRBJ1-1
TGTGCCAGCAGCTTAATGACGGGGAACACTGAAGCTTTCTTT
CASSLMTGNTEAFF
>TRBV6-5|TRBD2|once|TRBJ2-7
TGTGCCAGCAGGTCTAGCGGGTCCTACGAGCAGTACTTC
CASRSSGSYEQYF
>TRBV7-9|NA|NA|TRBJ2-1
TGTGCCAGCAGCACCCCGGGGCTAGTTTCAGATGAGCAGTTCTTC
CASSTPGLVSDEQFF
>TRBV29-1|NA|NA|TRBJ1-1
TGCAGCGTCCGAGCCCCGTCGGCTGAAGCTTTCTTT
CSVRAPSAEAFF
>TRBV11-3|NA|NA|TRBJ2-7
TGTGCCAGCAGCTTAGGCCACGACGTGGGGGAGCAGTACTTC
CASSLGHDVGEQYF
>TRBV9|TRBD1|NA|TRBJ2-6
TGTGCCAGCAGCAGACCAGGGGGCTCTGGGGCCAACGTCCTGACTTTC
CASSRPGGSGANVLTF
>TRBV5-1|TRBD1|NA|TRBJ1-1
TGCGCCAGCGCAGGACAGGGGGGAACTGAAGCTTTCTTT
CASAGQGGTEAFF
>TRBV30|NA|once|TRBJ1-1
TGTGCCTGGGCGAGAGGTGGGGGGTGGAGTGAAGCTTTCTTT
CAWARGGGWSEAFF